The 20 T cell receptor beta chains reported below all come from one sample, sequenced in a study of blood T cell repertoires in COVID-19. The table came from immunoSEQ multiplex PCR; TCRdb's copy has only in-frame clones and leaves some out. The sample carries around 42,000 clones, approximately 90% recorded once. Sample: peripheral blood. These receptor sequences come from a human donor in a cohort sampled during active COVID-19.

The chain couples TRBV29-1 to TRBJ1-1; the match to TRBD1 covers 8 bases. The V and J ends lost 7 bases and 3 bases, in that order; junction bases with no gene match: 7. Germline assignment: CDR1 SQVTM and CDR2 ANQGSEA. The CDR3 is 13 residues long. DNA of the CDR3: TGCAGCGCCAGACAGGGGTACGACACTGAAGCTTTCTTT. It codes for CSARQGYDTEAFF. Drawing the rest from reference TRBV29-1 and TRBJ1-1, the complete variable domain is SAVISQKPSRDICQRGTSLTIQCQVDSQVTMMFWYRQQPGQSLTLIATANQGSEATYESGFVIDKFPISRPNLTFSTLTVSNMSPEDSSIYLCSARQGYDTEAFFGQGTRLTVV.

This clone is classed as medium-sized (0.01 to 0.1%). This chain connects TRBV6-4 to TRBJ2-3; TRBD2 matches at 11 bases. The V segment lost 4 bases and the J segment 2 bases; nucleotides outside the gene matches: 2. Germline V gene sequence: CDR1 MRHNA, CDR2 SNTAGT. The CDR3 runs to 15 residues. The CDR3 loop is CASSVLAGDTDTQYF. DNA for the CDR3: TGTGCCAGCAGTGTACTAGCGGGAGACACAGATACGCAGTATTTT.

The rearrangement uses TRBV12-5 and TRBJ2-1; D might be TRBD2 (6 bases). The CDR3 runs to 15 residues. V shed 3 bases and J shed 2 bases, with 11 bases lying between them. CDR1 and CDR2 from the germline V gene are LGHNT and FRNRAP. CDR3 loop: CASGFLADTYNEQFF. The CDR3 nucleotides read TGTGCTAGTGGTTTCTTAGCGGATACCTACAATGAGCAGTTCTTC.

Here the CDR3 DNA reads TGTGCCAGCAGTCTCGACAGGGGGCTCGGTGGCTACACCTTC. It encodes CASSLDRGLGGYTF. J is TRBJ1-2 and V is TRBV28, with 10 bases lining up with TRBD1. With 5 bases clipped from V and 7 bases from J, the junction kept 7 bases outside the gene matches. CDR1 is MDHEN, CDR2 SYDVKM, per germline. CDR3 length: 14 amino acids.

The V call is TRBV2, the J call TRBJ1-2; 7 bases line up with TRBD1. CDR3 length: 13 residues. CDR1 and CDR2 from the germline V gene are SNHLY and FYNNEI. J lost 2 bases, V lost 6 bases, and 3 bases had no gene match. Here the CDR3 reads CASSQQGNYGYTF. For the CDR3, the DNA is TGTGCCAGCAGCCAACAGGGGAACTATGGCTACACCTTC.

As to this clone: Other DNA sequences in the same sample also yield this CDR3. V gene TRBV14 combines with J gene TRBJ1-6, with D maybe TRBD1 (6 bases). From germline, CDR1 is SGHDN and CDR2 FVKESK. Trimming removed 4 bases at V and 6 bases at J, with 19 bases between. The length of the CDR3 is 17 residues. CDR3 amino acids: CASSRDRQGRVNSPLHF. As DNA, the CDR3 is TGTGCCAGCAGCCGAGACAGGCAGGGGAGAGTTAATTCACCCCTCCACTTT. Complete variable domain (other parts from reference TRBV14 and TRBJ1-6): EAGVTQFPSHSVIEKGQTVTLRCDPISGHDNLYWYRRVMGKEIKFLLHFVKESKQDESGMPNNRFLAERTGGTYSTLKVQPAELEDSGVYFCASSRDRQGRVNSPLHFGNGTRLTVT.

This CDR3 is CASSLGQGIQETQYF. The CDR3 nucleotides are TGTGCCAGCAGCTTGGGACAGGGAATACAAGAGACCCAGTACTTC. This chain uses TRBV7-9 with TRBJ2-5, with 9 bases identical to TRBD1. Germline lookup yields CDR1 SEHNR and CDR2 FQNEAQ (reference sequence). This CDR3 has 15 amino acids. Trimming took 3 bases from V and 2 from J; bases not matched to a gene: 4.

The chain carries TRBV9 and TRBJ2-6; TRBD1 might be the D (5 bases). Trimming cost V 3 bases and J 1 base, with 23 bases left between them. Germline V gives CDR1 SGDLS, CDR2 YYNGEE. The CDR3 loop spans 20 amino acids. The CDR3 protein is CASSGPPQGDFASGANVLTF. The CDR3 DNA follows: TGTGCCAGCAGCGGACCGCCCCAGGGTGATTTTGCTTCTGGGGCCAACGTCCTGACTTTC.

The rearrangement joins TRBV9 to TRBJ1-2; D is uncertain. The CDR3 runs 15 residues. Per the germline V gene, CDR1 is SGDLS and CDR2 is YYNGEE. Trimming cost V 3 bases and J 2 bases, with 14 bases left between them. The CDR3 loop reads CASSAPAGSNYGYTF. The CDR3 DNA sequence: TGTGCCAGCAGCGCCCCTGCGGGCTCCAACTATGGCTACACCTTC.

The gene calls are TRBV7-3 and TRBJ2-1; 11 bases map to TRBD2. V lost 5 bases, J lost 8 bases, and 8 bases stayed unmatched. Germline loops: CDR1 SGHTA, CDR2 FQGTGA. There are 15 residues in the CDR3. The CDR3 region has the DNA TGTGCCAGCAGCGTGACTAGCGGGGCCAGGGATGAGCAGTTCTTC. Translated, it gives CASSVTSGARDEQFF.

V and J are TRBV28 and TRBJ1-2; D is ambiguous. Deletions cut 8 bases from V and 4 bases from J, with 5 bases between. CDR3 length equals 10 residues. CDR1 MDHEN and CDR2 SYDVKM come from the germline V gene. CDR3 protein: CASRGYGYTF. The CDR3 DNA sequence: TGTGCCAGCCGGGGCTATGGCTACACCTTC.

This sequence joins TRBV6-5 and TRBJ2-7, with D perhaps matching TRBD1 (5 bases). The V and J ends lost 4 bases and 2 bases respectively, with 18 bases between them. Germline CDR1 and CDR2: MNHEY and SVGAGI. This CDR3 region has 16 residues. The chain's CDR3 is CASSSIPGDSPYEQYF. As DNA, the CDR3 is TGTGCCAGCAGTTCCATCCCAGGTGACAGCCCCTACGAGCAGTACTTC.

V is TRBV28 and J is TRBJ1-1; no reliable D call. From germline, CDR1 is MDHEN and CDR2 SYDVKM. Between the trimmed V and J ends, which lost 3 bases and 1 base, there was a span of 9 bases. The CDR3 sequence is 14 residues long. Here the CDR3 reads CASSFLRENTEAFF. For the CDR3, the DNA is TGTGCCAGCAGTTTCTTACGGGAGAACACTGAAGCTTTCTTT.

The genes are TRBV30 and TRBJ1-2, with D perhaps TRBD1 (6 bases). The CDR3 has 14 amino acids. Looked up from germline, CDR1 is GTSNPN and CDR2 is SVGIG (reference sequence). Trimming pared 5 bases from V and 0 bases from J, leaving 13 bases between. CDR3 loop: CAWGTIVSNYGYTF. For the CDR3, the DNA is TGTGCCTGGGGGACAATAGTCTCTAACTATGGCTACACCTTC.

This clone showed up just a few times. The chain has TRBV10-3 and TRBJ2-1; 10 bases line up with TRBD1. The CDR3 sequence is 14 residues long. V lost 6 bases to trimming and J lost 5 bases; unmatched junction nucleotides: 4. Germline assignment: CDR1 ENHRY and CDR2 SYGVKD. CDR3 region: CAIRPGQGNNEQFF. CDR3 bases: TGTGCCATCAGACCGGGACAGGGGAACAATGAGCAGTTCTTC.

DNA of the CDR3: TGTGCCAGCAGCTTAGGGAGCTCAGTTAACTATGGCTACACCTTC. Translated: CASSLGSSVNYGYTF. This sequence joins TRBV7-8 and TRBJ1-2; no reliable D call. Between the trimmed V and J ends, which lost 1 base and 1 base, there was a span of 10 bases. Germline V gene lookup returns CDR1 SGHVS and CDR2 FQNEAQ. The CDR3 has 15 amino acids.

This rearrangement joins TRBV28 to TRBJ2-7; D perhaps matches TRBD2 (6 bases). There are 13 residues in the CDR3. CDR1 is MDHEN and CDR2 is SYDVKM in the germline V gene. This CDR3 reads CAESHGRSYEQYF. CDR3 in DNA: TGTGCGGAAAGTCACGGGAGATCCTACGAGCAGTACTTC. Full variable domain (remainder filled in from reference TRBV28 and TRBJ2-7): DVKVTQSSRYLVKRTGEKVFLECVQDMDHENMFWYRQDPGLGLRLIYFSYDVKMKEKGDIPEGYSVSREKKERFSLILESASTNQTSMYLCAESHGRSYEQYFGPGTRLTVT.

The chain links TRBV7-9 to TRBJ2-1; D unclear. Germline CDR1 is SEHNR and CDR2 is FQNEAQ (reference sequence). The CDR3 loop spans 13 amino acids. V was trimmed by 5 bases and J by 7 bases, leaving 12 bases between them. CDR3 amino acids: CASSPTRENEQFF. As DNA, the CDR3 is TGTGCCAGCAGCCCCACGAGAGAGAATGAGCAGTTCTTC.

The rearrangement links TRBV29-1 to TRBJ2-3; TRBD2 matches 7 bases. This CDR3 is 16 amino acids long. Trimming at V came to 3 bases and at J to 2 bases, leaving 11 bases not matched to a gene. Germline V gene lookup returns CDR1 SQVTM and CDR2 ANQGSEA. The CDR3 reads CSVEAGVEVPTDTQYF. The CDR3 DNA sequence: TGCAGCGTTGAGGCGGGAGTGGAAGTGCCCACAGATACGCAGTATTTT.

A single count supports this clone. The chain links TRBV4-2 to TRBJ2-7; TRBD1 is a possible D gene (5 bases). V lost 0 bases to trimming and J lost 0 bases, with 9 bases between them. Germline CDR1 is LGHNA and CDR2 is YNFKEQ. The CDR3 consists of 15 residues. CDR3 DNA sequence: TGTGCCAGCAGCCAAGATCGAGACAGCTCCTACGAGCAGTACTTC. Translation gives CASSQDRDSSYEQYF.